This TCR beta chain came from a study of PD-L1 blockade in urothelial cancer. Across the study: Median T cell yield from blood was approximately 150,000.

Data came from immunoSEQ multiplex PCR; TCRdb stores just in-frame clones and leaves some out. The table records some 84,000 clones, over 80% of them present only once. The V gene end was trimmed by 5 bases and the J gene end by 7 bases; junction bases not matched to a gene: 4. The germline V gene has CDR1 SEHNR and CDR2 FQNEAQ (reference sequence). The CDR3 has 13 residues. Diagnoses among patients were locally advanced or metastatic urothelial carcinoma. The specimen was PBMCs, collected around atezolizumab (anti-PD-L1) treatment. The sequence was obtained from a man aged 65-85 years with urothelial cancer. This chain uses TRBV7-9 with TRBJ1-2, with 10 bases that match TRBD1. Written as DNA, the CDR3 is TGTGCCAGCAGCCAGACAGGGGGCTTTGGCTACACCTTC. Its protein product is CASSQTGGFGYTF. The complete variable domain, with remaining parts taken from reference TRBV7-9 and TRBJ1-2, reads DTGVSQNPRHKITKRGQNVTFRCDPISEHNRLYWYRQTLGQGPEFLTYFQNEAQLEKSRLLSDRFSAERPKGSFSTLEIQRTEQGDSAMYLCASSQTGGFGYTFGSGTRLTVV.